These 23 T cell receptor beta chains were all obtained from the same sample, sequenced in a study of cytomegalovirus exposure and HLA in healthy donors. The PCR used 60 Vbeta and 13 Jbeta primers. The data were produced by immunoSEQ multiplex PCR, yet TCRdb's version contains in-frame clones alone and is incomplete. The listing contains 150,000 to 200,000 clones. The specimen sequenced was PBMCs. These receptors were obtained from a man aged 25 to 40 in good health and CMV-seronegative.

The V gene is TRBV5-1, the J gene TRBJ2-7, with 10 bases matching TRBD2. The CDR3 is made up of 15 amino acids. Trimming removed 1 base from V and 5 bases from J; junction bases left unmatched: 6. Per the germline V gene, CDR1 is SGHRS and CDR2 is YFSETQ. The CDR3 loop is CASSLISGRANEQYF. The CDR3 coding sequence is TGCGCCAGCAGCTTGATCAGCGGGAGGGCCAACGAGCAGTACTTC.

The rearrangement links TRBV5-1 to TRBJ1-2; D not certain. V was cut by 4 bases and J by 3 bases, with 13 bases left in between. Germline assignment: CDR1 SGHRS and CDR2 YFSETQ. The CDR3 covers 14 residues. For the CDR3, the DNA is TGCGCCAGCAGCCCCAGCGGGTCGGACTATGGCTACACCTTC. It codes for CASSPSGSDYGYTF.

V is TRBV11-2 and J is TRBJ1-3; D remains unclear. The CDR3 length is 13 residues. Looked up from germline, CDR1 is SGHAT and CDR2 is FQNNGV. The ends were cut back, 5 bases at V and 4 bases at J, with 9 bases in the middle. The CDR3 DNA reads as TGTGCCAGCAGCGTTCAACAAGGAAACACCATATATTTT. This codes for CASSVQQGNTIYF.

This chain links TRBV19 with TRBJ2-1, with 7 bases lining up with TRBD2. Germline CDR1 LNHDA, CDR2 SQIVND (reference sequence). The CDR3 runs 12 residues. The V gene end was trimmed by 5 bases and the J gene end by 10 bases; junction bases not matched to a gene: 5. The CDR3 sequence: CASSFSGREQFF. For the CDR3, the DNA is TGTGCCAGTAGTTTTAGCGGGCGCGAGCAGTTCTTC.

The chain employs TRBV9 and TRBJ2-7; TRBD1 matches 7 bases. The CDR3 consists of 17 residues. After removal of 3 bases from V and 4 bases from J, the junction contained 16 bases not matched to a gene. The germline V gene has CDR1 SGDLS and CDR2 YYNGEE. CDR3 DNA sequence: TGTGCCAGCAGCGAGTGGGATGAGGGGGACAGACAATACGAGCAGTACTTC. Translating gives CASSEWDEGDRQYEQYF.

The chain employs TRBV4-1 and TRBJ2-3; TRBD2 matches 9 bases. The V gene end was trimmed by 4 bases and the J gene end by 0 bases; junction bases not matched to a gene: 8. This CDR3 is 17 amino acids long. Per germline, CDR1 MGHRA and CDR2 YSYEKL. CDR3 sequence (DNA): TGCGCCAGCAGCCCCCACGGTAGCGGGAGCAGCACAGATACGCAGTATTTT. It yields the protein CASSPHGSGSSTDTQYF.

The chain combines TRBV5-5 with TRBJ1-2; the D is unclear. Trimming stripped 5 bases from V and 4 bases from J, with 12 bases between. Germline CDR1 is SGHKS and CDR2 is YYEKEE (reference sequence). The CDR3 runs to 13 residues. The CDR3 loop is CASSPNSGYGYTF. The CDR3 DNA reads TGTGCCAGCAGTCCAAACAGCGGCTATGGCTACACCTTC.

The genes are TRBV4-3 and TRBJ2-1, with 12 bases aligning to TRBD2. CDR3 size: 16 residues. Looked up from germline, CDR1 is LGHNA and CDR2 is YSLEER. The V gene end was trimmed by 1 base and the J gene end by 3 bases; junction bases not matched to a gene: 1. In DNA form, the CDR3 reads TGCGCCAGCAGCCAAGGGACTAGCGGGAACTACAATGAGCAGTTCTTC. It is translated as CASSQGTSGNYNEQFF.

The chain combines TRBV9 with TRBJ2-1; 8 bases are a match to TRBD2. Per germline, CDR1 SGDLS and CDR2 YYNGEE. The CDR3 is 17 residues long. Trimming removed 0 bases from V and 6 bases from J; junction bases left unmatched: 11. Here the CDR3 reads CASSVAWASGFGNEQFF. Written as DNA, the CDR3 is TGTGCCAGCAGCGTAGCGTGGGCTAGCGGGTTTGGCAATGAGCAGTTCTTC.

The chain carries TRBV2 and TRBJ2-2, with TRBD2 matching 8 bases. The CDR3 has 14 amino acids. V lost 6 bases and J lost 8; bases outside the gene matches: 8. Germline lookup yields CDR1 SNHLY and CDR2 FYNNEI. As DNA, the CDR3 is TGTGCCAGCAGAAAAGCGGGAGTAGGAGGGGAGCTGTTTTTT. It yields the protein CASRKAGVGGELFF.

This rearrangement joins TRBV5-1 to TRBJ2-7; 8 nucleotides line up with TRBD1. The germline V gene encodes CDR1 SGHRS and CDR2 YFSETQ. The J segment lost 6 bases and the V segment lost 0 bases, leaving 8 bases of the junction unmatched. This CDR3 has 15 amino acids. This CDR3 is CASSLGTGTAGEQYF. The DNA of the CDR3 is TGCGCCAGCAGCTTGGGGACAGGGACCGCCGGCGAGCAGTACTTC.

CDR3 protein: CASSKDDRDLEQYF. The CDR3 nucleotides read TGTGCCAGCAGCAAAGACGACAGGGACCTCGAGCAGTACTTC. The rearrangement joins TRBV21-1 to TRBJ2-7; the D segment call TRBD1 is taken from the table without a DNA check. TRBV21-1 is a listed pseudogene. The CDR3 runs to 14 residues.

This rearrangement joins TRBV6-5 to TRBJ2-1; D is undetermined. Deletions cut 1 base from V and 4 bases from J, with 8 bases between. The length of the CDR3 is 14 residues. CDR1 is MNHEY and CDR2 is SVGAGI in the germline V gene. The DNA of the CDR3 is TGTGCCAGCAGTTACTTATTCGGTTACAATGAGCAGTTCTTC. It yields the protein CASSYLFGYNEQFF.

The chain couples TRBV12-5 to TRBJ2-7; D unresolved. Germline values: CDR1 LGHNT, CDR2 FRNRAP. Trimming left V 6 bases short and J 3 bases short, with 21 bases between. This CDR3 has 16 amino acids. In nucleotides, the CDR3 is TGTGCTAGTGGCCAATCTACCTCGCGGTACCACTACGAGCAGTACTTC. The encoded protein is CASGQSTSRYHYEQYF.

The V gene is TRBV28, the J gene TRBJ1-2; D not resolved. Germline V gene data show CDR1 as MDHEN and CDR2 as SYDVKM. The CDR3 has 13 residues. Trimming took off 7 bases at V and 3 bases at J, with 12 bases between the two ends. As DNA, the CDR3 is TGTGCCAGCACCATCACGAGGGACTATGGCTACACCTTC. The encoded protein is CASTITRDYGYTF.

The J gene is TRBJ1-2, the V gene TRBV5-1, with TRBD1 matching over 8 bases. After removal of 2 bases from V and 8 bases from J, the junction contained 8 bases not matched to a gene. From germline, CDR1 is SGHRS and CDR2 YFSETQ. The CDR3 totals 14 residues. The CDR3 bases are TGCGCCAGCAGCTTAAGACAGGGGATAGGAGGCTACACCTTC. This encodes CASSLRQGIGGYTF.

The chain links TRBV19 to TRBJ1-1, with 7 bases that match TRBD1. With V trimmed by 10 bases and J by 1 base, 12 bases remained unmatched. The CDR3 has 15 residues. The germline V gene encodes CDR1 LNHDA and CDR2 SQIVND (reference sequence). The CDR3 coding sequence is TGTGCCACCAGGACAGGCCGCAATTCGAACACTGAAGCTTTCTTT. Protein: CATRTGRNSNTEAFF.

The CDR3: CASSSDGRAGYEQFF. The CDR3 DNA reads TGTGCCAGCAGCTCAGACGGGAGGGCCGGCTATGAGCAGTTCTTC. The rearrangement uses TRBV5-4 and TRBJ2-1; 8 nucleotides align to TRBD2. The CDR3 runs to 15 residues. Per germline, CDR1 SGHNT and CDR2 YYREEE (reference sequence). The V segment lost 3 bases and the J segment 8 bases; nucleotides outside the gene matches: 10.

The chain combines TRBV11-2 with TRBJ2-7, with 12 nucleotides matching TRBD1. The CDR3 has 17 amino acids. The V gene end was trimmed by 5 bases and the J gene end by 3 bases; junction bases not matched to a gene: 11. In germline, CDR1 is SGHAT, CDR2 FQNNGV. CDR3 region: CASSPIRDRGRRYEQYF. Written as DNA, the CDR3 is TGTGCCAGCAGCCCGATCCGGGACAGGGGGCGTCGCTACGAGCAGTACTTC. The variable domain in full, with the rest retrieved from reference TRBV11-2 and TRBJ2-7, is EAGVAQSPRYKIIEKRQSVAFWCNPISGHATLYWYQQILGQGPKLLIQFQNNGVVDDSQLPKDRFSAERLKGVDSTLKIQPAKLEDSAVYLCASSPIRDRGRRYEQYFGPGTRLTVT.

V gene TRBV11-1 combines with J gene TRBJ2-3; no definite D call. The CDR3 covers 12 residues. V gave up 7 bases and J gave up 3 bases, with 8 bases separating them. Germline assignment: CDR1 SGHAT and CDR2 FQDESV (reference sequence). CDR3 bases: TGTGCCAGCAACACCGGGACAGATACGCAGTATTTT. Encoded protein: CASNTGTDTQYF.

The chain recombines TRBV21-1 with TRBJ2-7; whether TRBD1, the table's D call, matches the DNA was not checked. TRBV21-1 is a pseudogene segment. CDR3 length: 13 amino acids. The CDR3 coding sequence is TGTGCCAGCAGCAAAGGACAGAACTACGAGCAGTACTTC. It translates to CASSKGQNYEQYF.

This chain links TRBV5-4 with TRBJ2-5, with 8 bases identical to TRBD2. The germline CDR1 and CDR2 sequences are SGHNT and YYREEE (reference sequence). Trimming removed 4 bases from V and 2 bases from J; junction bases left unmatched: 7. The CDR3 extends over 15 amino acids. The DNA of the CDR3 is TGTGCCAGCAGCCCTTCGACTAGCGCACAAGAGACCCAGTACTTC. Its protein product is CASSPSTSAQETQYF.

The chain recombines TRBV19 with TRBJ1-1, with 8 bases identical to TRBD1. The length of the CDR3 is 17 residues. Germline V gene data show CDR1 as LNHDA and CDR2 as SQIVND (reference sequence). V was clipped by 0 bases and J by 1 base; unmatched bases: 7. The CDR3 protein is CASSIDSTGVGNTEAFF. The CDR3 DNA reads TGTGCCAGTAGTATAGACTCGACAGGGGTGGGGAACACTGAAGCTTTCTTT.